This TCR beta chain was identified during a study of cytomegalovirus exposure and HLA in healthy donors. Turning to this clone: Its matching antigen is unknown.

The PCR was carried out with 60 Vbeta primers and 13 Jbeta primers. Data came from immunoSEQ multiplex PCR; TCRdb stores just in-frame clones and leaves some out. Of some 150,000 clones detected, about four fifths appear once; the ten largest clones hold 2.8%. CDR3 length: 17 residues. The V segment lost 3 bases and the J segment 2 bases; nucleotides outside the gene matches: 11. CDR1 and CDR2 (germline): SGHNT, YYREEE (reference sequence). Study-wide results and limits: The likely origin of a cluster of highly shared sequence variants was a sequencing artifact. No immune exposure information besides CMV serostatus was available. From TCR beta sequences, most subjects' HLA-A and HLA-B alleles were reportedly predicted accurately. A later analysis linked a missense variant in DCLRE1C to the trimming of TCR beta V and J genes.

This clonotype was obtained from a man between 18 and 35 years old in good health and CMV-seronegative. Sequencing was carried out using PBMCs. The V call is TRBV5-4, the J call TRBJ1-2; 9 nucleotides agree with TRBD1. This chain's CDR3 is CASSSKGTGYENYGYTF. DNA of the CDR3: TGTGCCAGCAGCTCTAAGGGGACAGGGTACGAGAACTATGGCTACACCTTC.